Listed below are T cell receptor beta chains from one sample, sequenced in a study of OX40 agonist ivuxolimab in advanced cancers. The method was immunoSEQ multiplex PCR; TCRdb's version includes in-frame clones alone and lacks a portion of them. The sample holds just over 50,000 clones, 85% to 90% seen once. Sequencing was performed on CD4+ or CD8+ T cells sorted from blood, taken in a trial of the OX40 agonist ivuxolimab. All receptors derive from an adult with an advanced solid tumor such as melanoma, head and neck, liver or kidney cancer. The CDR3 runs from the conserved cysteine through the conserved F or W. Each record gives: D gene, clone size, J gene, V gene, CDR3 DNA, CDR3 protein. A D gene is named only where the DNA matches it firmly. Clone size, where shown, is once, few, many, or a class for clones that have expanded.

D gene: TRBD1; clone size: -; J gene: TRBJ2-3; V gene: TRBV28; CDR3 DNA: TGTGCCAGCAGCGGGACAGGTCACACAGATACGCAGTATTTT; CDR3 protein: CASSGTGHTDTQYF
D gene: TRBD2; clone size: -; J gene: TRBJ2-5; V gene: TRBV7-3; CDR3 DNA: TGTGCCAGCAGCTCGACTAGCGGGAGTGGGGAGACCCAGTACTTC; CDR3 protein: CASSSTSGSGETQYF
D gene: TRBD2; clone size: -; J gene: TRBJ2-1; V gene: TRBV7-6; CDR3 DNA: TGTGCCAGCAGCTTATCTCTAGCGGGAGTGGATGAGCAGTTCTTC; CDR3 protein: CASSLSLAGVDEQFF
D gene: TRBD2; clone size: -; J gene: TRBJ2-7; V gene: TRBV6-5; CDR3 DNA: TGTGCCAGCAGTAGATTAGCGGGAGGGCTCTACGAGCAGTACTTC; CDR3 protein: CASSRLAGGLYEQYF
D gene: TRBD1; clone size: -; J gene: TRBJ2-2; V gene: TRBV9; CDR3 DNA: TGTGCCAGCAGTTACGGGACAGGGAACACCGGGGAGCTGTTTTTT; CDR3 protein: CASSYGTGNTGELFF
D gene: -; clone size: -; J gene: TRBJ1-1; V gene: TRBV5-8; CDR3 DNA: TGTGCCAGCAGCTTGCGGGTGAACACTGAAGCTTTCTTT; CDR3 protein: CASSLRVNTEAFF
D gene: -; clone size: -; J gene: TRBJ2-3; V gene: TRBV4-1; CDR3 DNA: TGCGCCAGCAGCCAAGGACTCACCACAGATACGCAGTATTTT; CDR3 protein: CASSQGLTTDTQYF
D gene: TRBD2; clone size: -; J gene: TRBJ2-5; V gene: TRBV19; CDR3 DNA: TGTGCCAGTAGGGAACTAGCGGGGGACCAAGAGACCCAGTACTTC; CDR3 protein: CASRELAGDQETQYF
D gene: TRBD2; clone size: -; J gene: TRBJ2-4; V gene: TRBV30; CDR3 DNA: TGTGCCTGGAGTGTACGGGGGGGCGGAAACATTCAGTACTTC; CDR3 protein: CAWSVRGGGNIQYF
D gene: -; clone size: -; J gene: TRBJ2-1; V gene: TRBV11-3; CDR3 DNA: TGTGCCAGCAGCTTGAATCCGGGGGCCTACAATGAGCAGTTCTTC; CDR3 protein: CASSLNPGAYNEQFF
D gene: TRBD1; clone size: -; J gene: TRBJ2-7; V gene: TRBV5-6; CDR3 DNA: TGTGCCAGCAGCGCCACCCGGGACAGGGGGGCCGTGCTGTATTTC; CDR3 protein: CASSATRDRGAVLYF
D gene: -; clone size: -; J gene: TRBJ1-1; V gene: TRBV19; CDR3 DNA: TGTGCCAGTAGTATGAGGGAACTACCCAACACTGAAGCTTTCTTT; CDR3 protein: CASSMRELPNTEAFF
D gene: -; clone size: -; J gene: TRBJ2-7; V gene: TRBV27; CDR3 DNA: TGTGCCAGCAGTGACCGGGGCTACGAGCAGTACTTC; CDR3 protein: CASSDRGYEQYF
D gene: TRBD2; clone size: -; J gene: TRBJ2-3; V gene: TRBV5-4; CDR3 DNA: TGTGCCAGCAGCGGGGAGGCTAGCGGGAGAAGAGATACGCAGTATTTT; CDR3 protein: CASSGEASGRRDTQYF
D gene: TRBD1; clone size: -; J gene: TRBJ1-1; V gene: TRBV5-4; CDR3 DNA: TGTGCCAGCAGCTACCGGGACAGAAACACTGAAGCTTTCTTT; CDR3 protein: CASSYRDRNTEAFF
D gene: -; clone size: -; J gene: TRBJ2-7; V gene: TRBV10-1; CDR3 DNA: TGCGCCAGCAGTGAGTCAGGGTCCAGGGACGAGCAGTACTTC; CDR3 protein: CASSESGSRDEQYF
D gene: -; clone size: -; J gene: TRBJ2-1; V gene: TRBV14; CDR3 DNA: TGTGCCAGCAGCCAGCCTATGCGTACCTCCAACAATGAGCAGTTCTTC; CDR3 protein: CASSQPMRTSNNEQFF
D gene: TRBD1; clone size: -; J gene: TRBJ2-7; V gene: TRBV19; CDR3 DNA: TGTGCCAGTAGTATCCAGACAGGGGGCATTGACGAGCAGTACTTC; CDR3 protein: CASSIQTGGIDEQYF
D gene: TRBD1; clone size: -; J gene: TRBJ2-7; V gene: TRBV29-1; CDR3 DNA: TGCAGCTTCTTTTCGACAGCAGGGGGCGAGCAGTACTTC; CDR3 protein: CSFFSTAGGEQYF
D gene: -; clone size: -; J gene: TRBJ1-4; V gene: TRBV4-1; CDR3 DNA: TGCGCCAGCAGCGCAAAGGAGACTGCAACTAATGAAAAACTGTTTTTT; CDR3 protein: CASSAKETATNEKLFF
D gene: -; clone size: -; J gene: TRBJ1-2; V gene: TRBV28; CDR3 DNA: TGTGCCAGCAACGCTCCTGACCGGGGGGCCATAGGCGGCTACACCTTC; CDR3 protein: CASNAPDRGAIGGYTF
D gene: TRBD2; clone size: -; J gene: TRBJ2-4; V gene: TRBV28; CDR3 DNA: TGTGCCAGCGGGGGGGAGGGAGCCAAAAACATTCAGTACTTC; CDR3 protein: CASGGEGAKNIQYF
D gene: -; clone size: -; J gene: TRBJ2-7; V gene: TRBV2; CDR3 DNA: TGTGCCAGCAGTGAAGCGCTTCGGGACGGAGCCTACGAGCAGTACTTC; CDR3 protein: CASSEALRDGAYEQYF
D gene: -; clone size: -; J gene: TRBJ1-2; V gene: TRBV28; CDR3 DNA: TGTGCCAGCAGCCTAGAGGTTATTGACTATGGCTACACCTTC; CDR3 protein: CASSLEVIDYGYTF
D gene: -; clone size: -; J gene: TRBJ2-2; V gene: TRBV9; CDR3 DNA: TGTGCCAGCAGCGTTTTGTCCAGTTCCACCGGGGAGCTGTTTTTT; CDR3 protein: CASSVLSSSTGELFF
D gene: -; clone size: -; J gene: TRBJ2-1; V gene: TRBV28; CDR3 DNA: TGTGCCAGCAGTTTTCGGGGGCAGGTCGACCATGAGCAGTTCTTC; CDR3 protein: CASSFRGQVDHEQFF
D gene: -; clone size: -; J gene: TRBJ1-1; V gene: TRBV2; CDR3 DNA: TGTGCCAGCAGGGCGAGGGAGTATAACACTGAAGCTTTCTTT; CDR3 protein: CASRAREYNTEAFF
D gene: -; clone size: -; J gene: TRBJ2-7; V gene: TRBV5-1; CDR3 DNA: TGCGCCAGCAGATCCCCGGGGGGCGCCATTGTCGAGCAGTACTTC; CDR3 protein: CASRSPGGAIVEQYF
D gene: TRBD1; clone size: once; J gene: TRBJ1-4; V gene: TRBV28; CDR3 DNA: TGTGCCAGCAGTAACAGGGGTCCCTCTGAAAAACTGTTTTTT; CDR3 protein: CASSNRGPSEKLFF
D gene: -; clone size: -; J gene: TRBJ2-2; V gene: TRBV18; CDR3 DNA: TGTGCCAGCTCACTCCCTGGACAGCTCACCGGGGAGCTGTTTTTT; CDR3 protein: CASSLPGQLTGELFF
D gene: TRBD1; clone size: once; J gene: TRBJ1-2; V gene: TRBV30; CDR3 DNA: TGTGCCGGTCGGGACAGTAACTATGGCTACACCTTC; CDR3 protein: CAGRDSNYGYTF
D gene: -; clone size: once; J gene: TRBJ1-6; V gene: TRBV7-2; CDR3 DNA: TGTGCCAGCAGCTTAGCCCTGAATTCACCCCTCCACTTT; CDR3 protein: CASSLALNSPLHF
D gene: -; clone size: -; J gene: TRBJ1-1; V gene: TRBV9; CDR3 DNA: TGTGCCAGCAGCGTAGTTGGGAGCACTGAAGCTTTCTTT; CDR3 protein: CASSVVGSTEAFF
D gene: -; clone size: -; J gene: TRBJ2-4; V gene: TRBV19; CDR3 DNA: TGTGCCAGTAGTATAGGACAGCAAAACATTCAGTACTTC; CDR3 protein: CASSIGQQNIQYF
D gene: -; clone size: once; J gene: TRBJ1-1; V gene: TRBV6-6; CDR3 DNA: TGTGCCAGCAGTTCAGGGGCTGAAGCTTTCTTT; CDR3 protein: CASSSGAEAFF
D gene: -; clone size: -; J gene: TRBJ1-2; V gene: TRBV29-1; CDR3 DNA: TGCAGCGTTGCCGGGACCCCATATGGCTACACCTTC; CDR3 protein: CSVAGTPYGYTF
D gene: -; clone size: -; J gene: TRBJ1-1; V gene: TRBV11-2; CDR3 DNA: TGTGCCAGCAGCAGGGACGATCGGAACACTGAAGCTTTCTTT; CDR3 protein: CASSRDDRNTEAFF
D gene: TRBD1; clone size: -; J gene: TRBJ2-7; V gene: TRBV28; CDR3 DNA: TGTGCCAGCACCCCGGGGACAGGGTACTACGAGCAGTACTTC; CDR3 protein: CASTPGTGYYEQYF
D gene: -; clone size: -; J gene: TRBJ1-1; V gene: TRBV7-8; CDR3 DNA: TGTGCCAGCAGCCACCCCCGGGTTCCAAACATGAACACTGAAGCTTTCTTT; CDR3 protein: CASSHPRVPNMNTEAFF
D gene: -; clone size: -; J gene: TRBJ2-3; V gene: TRBV11-2; CDR3 DNA: TGTGCCAGCAACCGAAACACAGATACGCAGTATTTT; CDR3 protein: CASNRNTDTQYF
D gene: -; clone size: -; J gene: TRBJ2-3; V gene: TRBV4-1; CDR3 DNA: TGCGCCAGCAGCCAAGTAGCGAGGATTGGTACAGATACGCAGTATTTT; CDR3 protein: CASSQVARIGTDTQYF
D gene: TRBD2; clone size: -; J gene: TRBJ2-2; V gene: TRBV29-1; CDR3 DNA: TGCAGCGTTGACCGGGGAGGGATCGGGGAGCTGTTTTTT; CDR3 protein: CSVDRGGIGELFF
D gene: TRBD1; clone size: -; J gene: TRBJ2-7; V gene: TRBV19; CDR3 DNA: TGTGCCAGTAGTATAGGGGGGACAGGAATCTACGAGCAGTACTTC; CDR3 protein: CASSIGGTGIYEQYF
D gene: -; clone size: -; J gene: TRBJ2-3; V gene: TRBV5-1; CDR3 DNA: TGCGCCAGCAGTAGGGCTAGCAGCACAGATACGCAGTATTTT; CDR3 protein: CASSRASSTDTQYF
D gene: -; clone size: -; J gene: TRBJ2-3; V gene: TRBV7-6; CDR3 DNA: TGTGCCAGCAGCTTAGGAGCGGTAACTAGCACAGATACGCAGTATTTT; CDR3 protein: CASSLGAVTSTDTQYF
D gene: -; clone size: -; J gene: TRBJ2-7; V gene: TRBV6-6; CDR3 DNA: TGTGCCAGCAGGGGGACTCTTAACTACGAGCAGTACTTC; CDR3 protein: CASRGTLNYEQYF
D gene: -; clone size: -; J gene: TRBJ2-3; V gene: TRBV5-1; CDR3 DNA: TGCGCCAGCAGCTTGGGGCAGGCGGGGCCCACAGATACGCAGTATTTT; CDR3 protein: CASSLGQAGPTDTQYF
D gene: TRBD2; clone size: -; J gene: TRBJ2-3; V gene: TRBV10-3; CDR3 DNA: TGTGCCATCAGTGAGTCGGCTAGCGGGGGGACGGATACGCAGTATTTT; CDR3 protein: CAISESASGGTDTQYF
D gene: -; clone size: -; J gene: TRBJ2-2; V gene: TRBV9; CDR3 DNA: TGTGCCAGCAGCGTAGCTACCGGGGAGCTGTTTTTT; CDR3 protein: CASSVATGELFF
D gene: -; clone size: once; J gene: TRBJ2-7; V gene: TRBV7-6; CDR3 DNA: TGTGCCAGCAGCTTAGCGGCAGCGGGCGAGGGCCGGGACCCCTATTACTTC; CDR3 protein: CASSLAAAGEGRDPYYF
D gene: -; clone size: -; J gene: TRBJ2-5; V gene: TRBV28; CDR3 DNA: TGTGCCAGCAGTTTATTACAGGGTCCCCAAGAGACCCAGTACTTC; CDR3 protein: CASSLLQGPQETQYF
D gene: -; clone size: once; J gene: TRBJ2-6; V gene: TRBV12-2; CDR3 DNA: TGTGCAAGTCGCTTTGGTCCTTTTTGTCCTGTACCCCGCTCTGGGGCCAACGTCCTGACTTTC; CDR3 protein: CASRFGPFCPVPRSGANVLTF